This T cell receptor (beta chain) was recovered during a study of cytomegalovirus exposure and HLA in healthy donors. Germline CDR1 and CDR2: SGDLS and YYNGEE. Trimming stripped 7 bases from V and 1 base from J, with 5 bases between. The CDR3 runs to 11 residues. PCR used 60 Vbeta primers and 13 Jbeta primers. Here immunoSEQ multiplex PCR was the method, and the copy in TCRdb shows in-frame clones only, minus some. The sample shows under 200,000 clones, approximately 77% of them seen only once. This chain joins TRBV9 and TRBJ1-1; no reliable D call. The sequenced material came from PBMCs. The clonotype was recovered from a young man in good health and CMV-seropositive. The CDR3 bases are TGTGCCAGCCGAGGGAACACTGAAGCTTTCTTT. Amino acids: CASRGNTEAFF.